Each of the 6 T cell receptor beta chains below was sequenced from the same sample in a study of human T cells and chemical hapten exposure. MiXCR was run by TCRdb on the RACE reads, yielding one entry per CDR3 protein. This sample carries about 110,000 distinct CDR3 sequences, 9.2% of them seen once, and the ten largest clones take approximately 2.8%. Time point: patch test 2, 6 weeks after DPC sensitization. The treatment is: therapeutic diphenylcyclopropenone sensitization with weekly scalp DPC. The specimen comprised whole blood, sampled in connection with sensitization to the hapten diphenylcyclopropenone (DPC). Every receptor here comes from a woman in her forties with alopecia areata. Some clones in this sample may be carry-over from other donors' samples.

A few counts support this clonotype. The V and J genes are TRBV5-5 and TRBJ1-4, with 10 bases matching TRBD1. This CDR3 region has 19 residues. Per the germline V gene, CDR1 is SGHKS and CDR2 is YYEKEE (reference sequence). Trimming removed 3 bases from V and 3 bases from J; junction bases left unmatched: 14. The CDR3: CASSWRATGGAMSNEKLFF. CDR3 bases: TGTGCCAGCAGCTGGAGAGCGACAGGGGGCGCGATGTCTAATGAAAAACTGTTTTTT.

This clonotype was detected a few times. The CDR3 nucleotides are TGCGCCAGCAGCCAAGCCTCCGGATTCGATGAGCAGTTCTTC. It yields the protein CASSQASGFDEQFF. The chain joins TRBV4-1 to TRBJ2-1; no firm D call. V lost 1 base, J lost 8 bases, and 12 bases lay in between. The CDR3 runs to 14 residues. From germline, CDR1 is MGHRA and CDR2 YSYEKL.

This clonotype was recorded many times. J is TRBJ2-5 and V is TRBV7-2, with D possibly TRBD2 on 6 matching bases. The germline V and J ends were trimmed by 5 bases and 5 bases, with 24 bases remaining between them. This CDR3 has 17 residues. Germline V gene lookup returns CDR1 SGHTA and CDR2 FQGNSA. CDR3 sequence: CASSLLGLQQRRETQYF. DNA for the CDR3: TGTGCCAGCAGCCTCCTGGGACTCCAACAAAGAAGGGAGACCCAGTACTTC.

The chain uses TRBV7-9 and TRBJ1-4; TRBD1 matches at 7 bases. The CDR3 consists of 15 residues. Germline values: CDR1 SEHNR, CDR2 FQNEAQ (reference sequence). V shed 5 bases and J 4 bases; nucleotides not matched to a gene: 7. This CDR3 reads CASSREGASNEKLFF. DNA for the CDR3: TGTGCCAGCAGCCGGGAGGGGGCCAGTAATGAAAAACTGTTTTTT.

V and J are TRBV19 and TRBJ2-7; 11 bases are a match to TRBD2. This CDR3 has 15 residues. From germline, CDR1 is LNHDA and CDR2 SQIVND (reference sequence). Trimming at V came to 9 bases and at J to 4 bases, leaving 11 bases not matched to a gene. The CDR3 DNA sequence: TGTGCCAGCCGGTCCGTGGCTAGCGGGGGGTACGAGCAGTACTTC. Protein: CASRSVASGGYEQYF.

This CDR3 reads CASSYFSLNYGYTF. As DNA, the CDR3 is TGCGCCAGCAGTTATTTCAGCCTTAACTATGGCTACACCTTC. This chain links TRBV5-1 with TRBJ1-2, with D uncertain. Germline CDR1 and CDR2: SGHRS and YFSETQ. V gave up 5 bases and J gave up 1 base, with 12 bases separating them. The CDR3 contains 14 residues.